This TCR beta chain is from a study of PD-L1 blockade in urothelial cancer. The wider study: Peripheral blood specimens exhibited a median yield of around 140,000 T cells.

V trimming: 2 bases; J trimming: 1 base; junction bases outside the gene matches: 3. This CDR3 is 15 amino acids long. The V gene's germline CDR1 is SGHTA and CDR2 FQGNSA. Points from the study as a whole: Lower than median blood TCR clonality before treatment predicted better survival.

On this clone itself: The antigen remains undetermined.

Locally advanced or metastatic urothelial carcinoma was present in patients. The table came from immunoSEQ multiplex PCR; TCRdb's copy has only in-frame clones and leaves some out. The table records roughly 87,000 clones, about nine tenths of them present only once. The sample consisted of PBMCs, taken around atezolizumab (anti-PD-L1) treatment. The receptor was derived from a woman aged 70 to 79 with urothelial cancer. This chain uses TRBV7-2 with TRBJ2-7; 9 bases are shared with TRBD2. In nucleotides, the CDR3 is TGTGCCAGCAGCTTACAAGCGGGGGGATCCTACGAGCAGTACTTC. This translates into CASSLQAGGSYEQYF.